The rows below give T cell receptor beta chains drawn from one sample of a study of cytomegalovirus exposure and HLA in healthy donors. Libraries were prepared by immunoSEQ multiplex PCR; TCRdb keeps only in-frame clonotypes and omits some of them. Seen here are approximately 170,000 clones, about 82% observed once, and the top ten hold 2% to 2.5%. Material for sequencing was PBMCs. The receptors originated from a man aged 25 to 40 in good health and CMV-seropositive. Each CDR3 is given with its conserved first and last residue. The D gene is left open where the match is weak. The size of a clone is reported for some rows only, either as once, few or many, or as a class for expanded clones.

d_call	j_call	clone_size	v_call	cdr3_nt	cdr3_aa
TRBD1	TRBJ1-4	once	TRBV13	TGTGCCAGCAGCTTGGGACAGGGGGTTGAAAAACTGTTTTTT	CASSLGQGVEKLFF
TRBD1	TRBJ1-1	.	TRBV29-1	TGCAGCGTTGAAGCTGGACAGGGTGCTTTCTTT	CSVEAGQGAFF
.	TRBJ2-7	.	TRBV11-2	TGTGCCAGCAGCTTAGAAGCTAGCCAATCCTACGAGCAGTACTTC	CASSLEASQSYEQYF
.	TRBJ2-7	.	TRBV7-2	TGTGCCAGCAGCCGAAACCGGGACACCTCCTACGAGCAGTACTTC	CASSRNRDTSYEQYF
TRBD1	TRBJ1-4	.	TRBV5-4	TGTGCCAGCAGCTTGGGGGGACAGGGAATTAATGAAAAACTGTTTTTT	CASSLGGQGINEKLFF
.	TRBJ2-1	.	TRBV11-1	TGTGCCAGCAGCTTTCTTTTAACGGGGGTACGAAACAATGAGCAGTTCTTC	CASSFLLTGVRNNEQFF
.	TRBJ2-7	.	TRBV4-2	TGTGCCAGCAGCTCACACCCCGGGGGATACGAGCAGTACTTC	CASSSHPGGYEQYF
TRBD1	TRBJ2-7	.	TRBV7-9	TGTGCCAGCAGCACCCCGGGACAGGGGTCCTACGAGCAGTACTTC	CASSTPGQGSYEQYF
TRBD1	TRBJ2-7	.	TRBV14	TGTGCCAGCAGCCCCTTCGACAGGGGGCAAGAGTACGAGCAGTACTTC	CASSPFDRGQEYEQYF
.	TRBJ2-5	.	TRBV10-3	TGTGCCGCCCATGACAGGAACGAAGAGACCCAGTACTTC	CAAHDRNEETQYF
TRBD1	TRBJ1-1	.	TRBV7-2	TGTGCCAGCAGCCAGGACAGGGAGACTGAAGCTTTCTTT	CASSQDRETEAFF
TRBD1	TRBJ2-7	.	TRBV5-4	TGTGCCAGCAGCTTGGGACAGGGGGCGTTTTACGAGCAGTACTTC	CASSLGQGAFYEQYF
TRBD2	TRBJ2-5	.	TRBV6-1	TGTGCCAGCGGCGGGACTAGCGGGGGCCAAGAGACCCAGTACTTC	CASGGTSGGQETQYF
TRBD2	TRBJ2-3	.	TRBV5-4	TGTGCCAGCAGCTTAGGGACTACTAGCACAGATACGCAGTATTTT	CASSLGTTSTDTQYF
TRBD2	TRBJ2-5	.	TRBV2	TGTGCCAGCAATCTCGGACTAGCGGGGGGGCCGTCGTTCGGAGAGACCCAGTACTTC	CASNLGLAGGPSFGETQYF
.	TRBJ1-1	.	TRBV9	TGTGCCAGCAGCCCCGGGACACGGAACACTGAAGCTTTCTTT	CASSPGTRNTEAFF
.	TRBJ1-5	.	TRBV10-3	TGTGCCATCAGTACAGGGAATCAGCCCCAGCATTTT	CAISTGNQPQHF
.	TRBJ2-2	.	TRBV7-2	TGTGCCAGCAGCCCCCAGGCCAGGGGTTCGGGCGGGGAGCTGTTTTTT	CASSPQARGSGGELFF
.	TRBJ2-5	.	TRBV4-3	TGCGCCAGCAGCCTCACACTCGGGGAGACCCAGTACTTC	CASSLTLGETQYF
.	TRBJ2-2	once	TRBV5-6	TGTGCCAGCAGGCAAATCGATCGGGGTGGCGGGGAGCTGTTTTTT	CASRQIDRGGGELFF
.	TRBJ1-5	.	TRBV7-8	TGTGCCAGCAGCTTAGCCCCCCCCTACAGGGACCTGGGTCTCAATCAGCCCCAGCATTTT	CASSLAPPYRDLGLNQPQHF
.	TRBJ1-1	.	TRBV5-1	TGCGCCAGCAGCTCCGGGACAACAAACACTGAAGCTTTCTTT	CASSSGTTNTEAFF
.	TRBJ2-7	.	TRBV5-1	TGCGCCAGCAGCTTGGAAGGCAGGGGAAGGTATACCTCCTACGAGCAGTACTTC	CASSLEGRGRYTSYEQYF
.	TRBJ2-3	.	TRBV19	TGTGCCAGTAGTTTGAGGACAGTCTTCACAGATACGCAGTATTTT	CASSLRTVFTDTQYF
.	TRBJ1-1	.	TRBV4-1	TGCGCCAGCAACGACAGGATGAACACTGAAGCTTTCTTT	CASNDRMNTEAFF
.	TRBJ2-7	.	TRBV11-2	TGTGCCAGCAGCTTTACCTACGAGCAGTACTTC	CASSFTYEQYF
.	TRBJ1-1	.	TRBV2	TGTGCCAGCAGTTTTGACGGAGGGGACGCTTTCTTT	CASSFDGGDAFF
TRBD2	TRBJ2-5	.	TRBV19	TGTGCCAGTAGTATAGGAAGCGGGGGGGCGAGAGAGACCCAGTACTTC	CASSIGSGGARETQYF
TRBD1	TRBJ2-7	.	TRBV5-1	TGCGCCAGCAGCTTGGCCCAGGGGGAGCAGTGCTTC	CASSLAQGEQCF
TRBD2	TRBJ2-3	.	TRBV4-2	TGTGCCAGCAGTCCAAGACCTAGCGGGGGCCCGCAGTATTTT	CASSPRPSGGPQYF
TRBD2	TRBJ2-1	.	TRBV5-3	TGTGCCAGAAGCCAGGTACTTGGACTAGCGGCTCACAATGAGCAGTTCTTC	CARSQVLGLAAHNEQFF
.	TRBJ2-7	.	TRBV6-6	TGTGCCAGCAGTCTGGACTGGAACTACGAGCAGTACTTC	CASSLDWNYEQYF
.	TRBJ2-2	.	TRBV5-1	TGCGCCAGCCTGCCAGGGACGAACACCGGGGAGCTGTTTTTT	CASLPGTNTGELFF
.	TRBJ2-1	once	TRBV5-1	TGCGCCAGCGGCGCAGGGTCCCTCGACAATGAGCAGTTCTTC	CASGAGSLDNEQFF
TRBD1	TRBJ2-3	few	TRBV5-1	TGCGCCAGCAGCTTGGAGGGACAGTACACAGATACGCAGTATTTT	CASSLEGQYTDTQYF
.	TRBJ1-1	.	TRBV6-5	TGTGCCAGCAACACCGTGGCTGACACTGAAGCTTTCTTT	CASNTVADTEAFF
.	TRBJ2-7	.	TRBV5-1	TGCGCCAGCAGCTTGGTCCAGACAGGATCCACCTACGAGCAGTACTTC	CASSLVQTGSTYEQYF
TRBD2	TRBJ2-1	.	TRBV7-2	TGTGCCAGCAGCTTGCGGGGGAGGCATTACAACAATGAGCAGTTCTTC	CASSLRGRHYNNEQFF
.	TRBJ1-2	.	TRBV20-1	TGCAGTGCTAGGACTGATGATGGCTACACCTTC	CSARTDDGYTF
.	TRBJ1-2	few	TRBV6-5	TGTGCCAGCAGTTACGCCAGGGGTTTGGGCGGCTACACCTTC	CASSYARGLGGYTF
TRBD1	TRBJ1-2	.	TRBV29-1	TGCAGCGTTGAACGAGACAGGGGGAGACTAGGTGGCTACACCTTC	CSVERDRGRLGGYTF
TRBD2	TRBJ2-3	.	TRBV7-2	TGTGCCAGCAGCTTTCAGACTAGCGGGGGAGATACGCAGTATTTT	CASSFQTSGGDTQYF
.	TRBJ1-1	few	TRBV20-1	TGCAGTGCTAGCAGGGGAACTGAAGCTTTCTTT	CSASRGTEAFF
TRBD1	TRBJ1-6	.	TRBV6-5	TGTGCCAGCAGTTACTCGACAGGGTATAATTCACCCCTCCACTTT	CASSYSTGYNSPLHF
TRBD2	TRBJ2-1	once	TRBV6-5	TGTGCCAGCAGTCGGGGACTAGCGGGGGGGGATGAGCAGTTCTTC	CASSRGLAGGDEQFF
.	TRBJ2-1	.	TRBV6-1	TGTGCCAGCAGTGAAGTCCCACAGGACCCTCGGTTCTTC	CASSEVPQDPRFF
TRBD1	TRBJ2-3	.	TRBV29-1	TGCAGCACAGGGGAAAATCCTAGCACAGATACGCAGTATTTT	CSTGENPSTDTQYF
TRBD1	TRBJ1-2	.	TRBV9	TGTGCCAGCAGCGTGGGGACAGCAACGGGTGGCTACACCTTC	CASSVGTATGGYTF
.	TRBJ2-3	.	TRBV4-1	TGCGCCAGCAGCCAAGTTACGGCAGATACGCAGTATTTT	CASSQVTADTQYF
TRBD1	TRBJ1-3	.	TRBV7-2	TGTGCCAGCAGTCCACAGGGGCCGGGGGACACCATATATTTT	CASSPQGPGDTIYF
.	TRBJ1-2	.	TRBV9	TGTGCCAGCAGCTCCACGGTCGCCGGGTATGGCTACACCTTC	CASSSTVAGYGYTF
TRBD1	TRBJ1-6	.	TRBV2	TGTGCCAGCAGGCAGACAGGGGCCGTCTATAATTCACCCCTCCACTTT	CASRQTGAVYNSPLHF
TRBD1	TRBJ2-1	.	TRBV11-1	TGTGCCAGCAGCTTGACAGGGGGCTATTATGAGCAGTTCTTC	CASSLTGGYYEQFF
.	TRBJ1-5	.	TRBV10-3	TGTGCCAGCTGGGGGCAGGGGAGTCAGCCCCAGCATTTT	CASWGQGSQPQHF